This T cell receptor (beta chain) was captured in a study of OX40 agonist ivuxolimab in advanced cancers. Study in general: Every 2 weeks, patients received ivuxolimab intravenously, dosed at 0.01 to 10 mg/kg. General study points: CD8+ T cells were the subset that, on average, had more expanded clones than CD4+.

Clones were sequenced by immunoSEQ multiplex PCR, and TCRdb holds only the in-frame ones, with some missing. This sample carries about 69,000 clones, approximately 90% of them seen once, and the ten largest clones take 0.25% to 0.35%. This clone was observed a single time. The target antigen is unknown. Sequenced material: CD4+ or CD8+ T cells sorted from blood, taken in a trial of the OX40 agonist ivuxolimab. This clonotype was sampled from an adult with an advanced solid tumor such as melanoma, head and neck, liver or kidney cancer.

The CDR3 sequence: CASRDTGQGIDEQYF. The DNA of the CDR3 is TGTGCCAGCAGGGACACGGGACAGGGGATCGACGAGCAGTACTTC. The J gene is TRBJ2-7, the V gene TRBV7-2; 10 bases line up with TRBD1. The V gene's germline CDR1 is SGHTA and CDR2 FQGNSA. Trimming cost V 6 bases and J 5 bases; bases outside gene matches: 10. The CDR3 is 15 residues long.